This T cell receptor beta chain was captured by sequencing in a study of T cell responses to AZD1222 COVID-19 vaccine. The CDR3 runs to 14 residues. The V gene's germline CDR1 is MDHEN and CDR2 SYDVKM. V dropped 6 bases and J dropped 3 bases, with 14 bases sitting between them. Measured with immunoSEQ multiplex PCR; TCRdb has only the in-frame clones, and not every one. This table holds some 120,000 clones, around 90% found once. The sequence derives from an adult who received the MenACWY meningococcal vaccine as a control. The specimen was peripheral blood, collected 28 days after the second dose of the MenACWY control vaccine. The chain links TRBV28 to TRBJ1-2; D call uncertain. This CDR3 reads CASSTDSSYYGYTF. CDR3 sequence (DNA): TGTGCCAGCAGCACGGACTCCTCCTACTATGGCTACACCTTC.